Sequencing of this TCR beta chain was carried out in a study of cytomegalovirus exposure and HLA in healthy donors. The CDR3 spans 15 residues. Looked up from germline, CDR1 is MNHEY and CDR2 is SMNVEV (reference sequence). The V and J ends lost 5 bases and 0 bases respectively, with 11 bases between them. Nominally healthy donors were sampled, though unrecorded immune exposures were likely. The study ran its PCR with 60 Vbeta and 13 Jbeta primers. Sequencing was performed with immunoSEQ multiplex PCR; in TCRdb, only in-frame clones are kept and a portion is missing. The sample includes 160,000 or so clones, roughly 79% of them seen just once.

The sample consisted of PBMCs. This receptor was taken from a woman between 18 and 30 years old in good health and CMV-seropositive. The chain combines TRBV27 with TRBJ1-3; D uncertain. The CDR3 region is CASSGLRGSGNTIYF. The CDR3 DNA sequence: TGTGCCAGCAGTGGGTTACGGGGCTCTGGAAACACCATATATTTT.